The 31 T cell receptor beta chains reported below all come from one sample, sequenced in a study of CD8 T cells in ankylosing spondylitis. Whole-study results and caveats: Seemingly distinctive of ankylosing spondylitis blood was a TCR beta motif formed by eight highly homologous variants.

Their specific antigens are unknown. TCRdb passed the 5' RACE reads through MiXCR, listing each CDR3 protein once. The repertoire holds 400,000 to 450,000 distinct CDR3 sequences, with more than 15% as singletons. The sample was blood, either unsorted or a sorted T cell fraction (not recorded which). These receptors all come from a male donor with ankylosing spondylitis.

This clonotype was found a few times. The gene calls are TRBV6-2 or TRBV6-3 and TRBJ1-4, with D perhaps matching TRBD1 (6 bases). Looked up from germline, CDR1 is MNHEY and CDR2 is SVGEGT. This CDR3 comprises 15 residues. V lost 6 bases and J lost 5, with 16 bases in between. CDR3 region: CASSQYRESNEKLFF. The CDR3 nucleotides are TGTGCCAGCAGCCAATACAGGGAGAGCAATGAAAAACTGTTTTTT.

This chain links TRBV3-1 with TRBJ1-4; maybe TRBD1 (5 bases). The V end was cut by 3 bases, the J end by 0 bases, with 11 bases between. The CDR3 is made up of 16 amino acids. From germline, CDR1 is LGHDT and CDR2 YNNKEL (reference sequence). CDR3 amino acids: CASSHLRAATNEKLFF. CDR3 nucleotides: TGTGCCAGCAGCCACCTCAGGGCTGCAACTAATGAAAAACTGTTTTTT.

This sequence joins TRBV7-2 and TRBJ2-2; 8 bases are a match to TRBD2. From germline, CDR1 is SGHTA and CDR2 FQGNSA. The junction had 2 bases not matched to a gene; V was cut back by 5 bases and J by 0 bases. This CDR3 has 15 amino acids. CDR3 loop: CASSPSGSNTGELFF. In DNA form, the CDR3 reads TGTGCCAGCAGCCCTAGCGGGTCGAACACCGGGGAGCTGTTTTTT.

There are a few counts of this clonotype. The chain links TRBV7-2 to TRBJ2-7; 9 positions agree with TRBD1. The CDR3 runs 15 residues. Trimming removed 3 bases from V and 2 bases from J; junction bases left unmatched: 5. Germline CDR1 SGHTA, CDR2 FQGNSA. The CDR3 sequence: CASSFGDRGAYEQYF. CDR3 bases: TGTGCCAGCAGCTTTGGCGACAGGGGGGCCTACGAGCAGTACTTC.

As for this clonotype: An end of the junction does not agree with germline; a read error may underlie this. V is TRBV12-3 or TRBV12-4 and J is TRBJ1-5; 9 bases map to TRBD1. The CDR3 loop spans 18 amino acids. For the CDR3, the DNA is TGTGCCTGCAGTTTAGCGGGACAGGGAGGTGGAAGCAATCAGCCCCAGCATTTT. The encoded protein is CACSLAGQGGGSNQPQHF.

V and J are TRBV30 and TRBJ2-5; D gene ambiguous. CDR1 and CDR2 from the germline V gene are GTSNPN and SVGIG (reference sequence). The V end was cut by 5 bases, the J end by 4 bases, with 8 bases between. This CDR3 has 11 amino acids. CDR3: CAWDSVETQYF. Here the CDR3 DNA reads TGTGCCTGGGACTCAGTAGAGACCCAGTACTTC.

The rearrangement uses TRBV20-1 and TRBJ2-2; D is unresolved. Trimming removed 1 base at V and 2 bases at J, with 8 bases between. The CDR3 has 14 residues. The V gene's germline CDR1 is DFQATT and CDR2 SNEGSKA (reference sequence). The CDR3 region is CSARARQNTGELFF. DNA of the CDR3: TGCAGTGCTAGAGCCCGGCAAAACACCGGGGAGCTGTTTTTT.

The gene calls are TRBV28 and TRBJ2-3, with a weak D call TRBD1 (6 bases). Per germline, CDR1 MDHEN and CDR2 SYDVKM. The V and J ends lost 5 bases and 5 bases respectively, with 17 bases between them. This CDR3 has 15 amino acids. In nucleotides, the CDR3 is TGTGCCAGCAGTACTCGGCAGGGGTTAGGAGATACGCAGTATTTT. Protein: CASSTRQGLGDTQYF.

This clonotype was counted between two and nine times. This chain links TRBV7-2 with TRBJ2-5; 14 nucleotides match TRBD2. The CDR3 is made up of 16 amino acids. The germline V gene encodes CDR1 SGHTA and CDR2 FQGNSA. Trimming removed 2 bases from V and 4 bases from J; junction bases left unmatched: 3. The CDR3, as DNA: TGTGCCAGCAGCTTAACGGGACTAGCGGGAGTAGAGACCCAGTACTTC. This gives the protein CASSLTGLAGVETQYF.

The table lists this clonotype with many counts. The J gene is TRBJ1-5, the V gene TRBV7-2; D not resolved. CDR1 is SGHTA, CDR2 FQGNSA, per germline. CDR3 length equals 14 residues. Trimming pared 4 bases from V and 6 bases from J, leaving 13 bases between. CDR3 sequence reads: CASSSRIGFQPQHF. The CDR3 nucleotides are TGTGCCAGCAGCTCTAGAATAGGGTTTCAGCCCCAGCATTTT.

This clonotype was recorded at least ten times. The CDR3 region has the DNA TGTGCCAGCAGTGATCCGCGGGAGGCCAACAATGAGCAGTTCTTC. Protein sequence: CASSDPREANNEQFF. V is TRBV2 and J is TRBJ2-1; TRBD2 matches at 8 bases. The V segment lost 3 bases and the J segment 5 bases; nucleotides outside the gene matches: 6. Germline CDR1 SNHLY, CDR2 FYNNEI. The CDR3 has 15 residues.

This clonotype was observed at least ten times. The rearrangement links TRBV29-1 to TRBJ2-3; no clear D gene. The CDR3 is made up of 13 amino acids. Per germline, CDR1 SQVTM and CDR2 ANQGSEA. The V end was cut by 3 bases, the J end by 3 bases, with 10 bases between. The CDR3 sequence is CSVEKEQTDTQYF. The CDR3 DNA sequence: TGCAGCGTTGAGAAGGAACAGACAGATACGCAGTATTTT.

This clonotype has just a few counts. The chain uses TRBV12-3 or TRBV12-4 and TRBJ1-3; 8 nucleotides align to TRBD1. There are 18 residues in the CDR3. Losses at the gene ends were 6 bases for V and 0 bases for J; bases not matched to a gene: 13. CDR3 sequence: CASSAGQGLLHSGNTIYF. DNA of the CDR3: TGTGCCAGCAGCGCCGGACAGGGCCTCCTTCACTCTGGAAACACCATATATTTT.

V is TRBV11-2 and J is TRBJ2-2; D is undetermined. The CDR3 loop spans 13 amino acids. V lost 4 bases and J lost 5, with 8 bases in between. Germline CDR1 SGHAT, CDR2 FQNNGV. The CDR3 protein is CASSWDLTGELFF. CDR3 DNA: TGTGCCAGCAGCTGGGATCTGACCGGGGAGCTGTTTTTT.

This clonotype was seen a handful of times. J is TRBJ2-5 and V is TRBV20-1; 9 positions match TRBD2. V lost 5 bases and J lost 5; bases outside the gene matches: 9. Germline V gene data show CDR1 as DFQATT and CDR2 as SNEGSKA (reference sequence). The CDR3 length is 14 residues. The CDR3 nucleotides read TGCAGTGCTGGTAGCGGGAGTTCGGGGGAGACCCAGTACTTC. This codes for CSAGSGSSGETQYF.

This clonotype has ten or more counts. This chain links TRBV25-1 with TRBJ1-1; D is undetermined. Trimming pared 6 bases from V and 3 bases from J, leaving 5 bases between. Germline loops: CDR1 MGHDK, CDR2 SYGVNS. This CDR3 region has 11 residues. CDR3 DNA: TGTGCCAGCAGGGAGGACACTGAAGCTTTCTTT. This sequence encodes CASREDTEAFF.

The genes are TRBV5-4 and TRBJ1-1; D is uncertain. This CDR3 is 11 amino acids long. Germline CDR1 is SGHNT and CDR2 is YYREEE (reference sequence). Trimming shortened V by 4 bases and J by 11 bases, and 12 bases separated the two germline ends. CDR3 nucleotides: TGTGCCAGCAGCGCGGAGGGTCGTGCTTTCTTT. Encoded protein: CASSAEGRAFF.

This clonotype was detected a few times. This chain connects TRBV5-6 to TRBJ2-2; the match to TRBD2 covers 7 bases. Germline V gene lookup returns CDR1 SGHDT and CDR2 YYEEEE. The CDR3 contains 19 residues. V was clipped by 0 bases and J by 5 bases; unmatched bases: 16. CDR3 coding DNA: TGTGCCAGCAGCTTGGTCCTCTTAGGAGGCGGGGGATCTACCGGGGAGCTGTTTTTT. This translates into CASSLVLLGGGGSTGELFF. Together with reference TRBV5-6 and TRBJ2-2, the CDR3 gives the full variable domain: DAGVTQSPTHLIKTRGQQVTLRCSPKSGHDTVSWYQQALGQGPQFIFQYYEEEERQRGNFPDRFSGHQFPNYSSELNVNALLLGDSALYLCASSLVLLGGGGSTGELFFGEGSRLTVL.

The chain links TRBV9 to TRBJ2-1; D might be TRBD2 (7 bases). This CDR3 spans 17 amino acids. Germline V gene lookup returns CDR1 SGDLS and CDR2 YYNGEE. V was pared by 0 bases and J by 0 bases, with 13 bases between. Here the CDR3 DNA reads TGTGCCAGCAGCGTAGAAGAGGGGGGGAGCTCCTACAATGAGCAGTTCTTC. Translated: CASSVEEGGSSYNEQFF.

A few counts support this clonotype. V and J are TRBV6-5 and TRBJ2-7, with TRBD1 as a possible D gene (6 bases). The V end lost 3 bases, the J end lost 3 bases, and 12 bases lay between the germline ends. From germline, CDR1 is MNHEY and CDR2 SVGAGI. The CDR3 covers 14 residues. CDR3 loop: CASSYRDKNYEQYF. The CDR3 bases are TGTGCCAGCAGTTATCGGGACAAGAACTACGAGCAGTACTTC.

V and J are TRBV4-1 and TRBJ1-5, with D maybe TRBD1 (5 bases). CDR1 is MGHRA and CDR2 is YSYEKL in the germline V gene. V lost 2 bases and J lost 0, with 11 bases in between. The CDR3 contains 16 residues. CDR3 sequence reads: CASSQQGSNSNQPQHF. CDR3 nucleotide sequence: TGCGCCAGCAGCCAACAGGGTTCAAATAGCAATCAGCCCCAGCATTTT.

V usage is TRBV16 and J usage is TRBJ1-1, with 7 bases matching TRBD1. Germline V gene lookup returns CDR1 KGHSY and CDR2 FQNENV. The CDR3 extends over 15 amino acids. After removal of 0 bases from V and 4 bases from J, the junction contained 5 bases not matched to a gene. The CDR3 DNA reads TGTGCCAGCAGCCAATCTTCAGGGGGGGTCACTGAAGCTTTCTTT. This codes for CASSQSSGGVTEAFF.

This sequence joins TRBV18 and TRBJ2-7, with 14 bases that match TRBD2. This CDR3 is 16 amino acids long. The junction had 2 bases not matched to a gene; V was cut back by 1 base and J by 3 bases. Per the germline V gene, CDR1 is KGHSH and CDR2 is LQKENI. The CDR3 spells CASSPLGTSGSYEQYF. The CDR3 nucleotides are TGTGCCAGCTCACCACTTGGGACTAGCGGGAGCTACGAGCAGTACTTC. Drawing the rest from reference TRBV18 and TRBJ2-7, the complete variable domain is NAGVMQNPRHLVRRRGQEARLRCSPMKGHSHVYWYRQLPEEGLKFMVYLQKENIIDESGMPKERFSAEFPKEGPSILRIQQVVRGDSAAYFCASSPLGTSGSYEQYFGPGTRLTVT.

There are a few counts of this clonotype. This chain's CDR3 is CASSKGAYTDTQYF. In DNA form, the CDR3 reads TGTGCCAGCAGTAAAGGGGCCTACACAGATACGCAGTATTTT. J is TRBJ2-3 and V is TRBV7-3, with D tentatively TRBD1 (5 bases). Trimming took off 6 bases at V and 2 bases at J, with 12 bases between the two ends. Germline V gene lookup returns CDR1 SGHTA and CDR2 FQGTGA. This CDR3 is 14 amino acids long.

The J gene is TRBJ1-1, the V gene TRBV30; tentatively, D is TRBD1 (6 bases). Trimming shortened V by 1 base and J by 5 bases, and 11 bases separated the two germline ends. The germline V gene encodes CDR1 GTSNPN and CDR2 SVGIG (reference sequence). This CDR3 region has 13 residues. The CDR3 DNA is TGTGCCTGGAGTGGCAGGGGAGATACTGAAGCTTTCTTT. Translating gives CAWSGRGDTEAFF.

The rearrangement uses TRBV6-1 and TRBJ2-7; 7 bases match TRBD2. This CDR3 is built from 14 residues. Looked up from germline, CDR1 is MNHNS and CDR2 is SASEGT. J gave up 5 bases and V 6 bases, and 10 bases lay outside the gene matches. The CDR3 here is CASSRGGRRDEQYF. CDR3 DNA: TGTGCCAGCAGCCGCGGGGGAAGACGGGACGAGCAGTACTTC.

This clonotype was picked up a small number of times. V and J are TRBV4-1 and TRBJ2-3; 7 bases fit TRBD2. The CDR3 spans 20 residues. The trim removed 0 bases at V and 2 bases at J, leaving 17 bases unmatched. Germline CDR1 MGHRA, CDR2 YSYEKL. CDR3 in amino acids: CASSQDSLGTSGDLTDTQYF. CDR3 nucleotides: TGCGCCAGCAGCCAAGACTCTCTCGGTACGAGCGGGGACCTCACAGATACGCAGTATTTT.

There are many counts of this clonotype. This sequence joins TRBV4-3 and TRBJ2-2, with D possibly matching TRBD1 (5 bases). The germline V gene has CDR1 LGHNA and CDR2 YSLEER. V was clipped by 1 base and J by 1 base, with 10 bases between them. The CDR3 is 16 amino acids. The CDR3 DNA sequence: TGCGCCAGCAGCCAAGTCTCAGGGATGAACACCGGGGAGCTGTTTTTT. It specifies CASSQVSGMNTGELFF.

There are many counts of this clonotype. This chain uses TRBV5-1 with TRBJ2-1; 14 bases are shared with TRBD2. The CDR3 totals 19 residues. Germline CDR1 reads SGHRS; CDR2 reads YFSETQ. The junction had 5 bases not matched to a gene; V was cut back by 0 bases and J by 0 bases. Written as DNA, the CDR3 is TGCGCCAGCAGCTTGGGGACTAGCGGGAGGACCAGCTCCTACAATGAGCAGTTCTTC. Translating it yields CASSLGTSGRTSSYNEQFF.

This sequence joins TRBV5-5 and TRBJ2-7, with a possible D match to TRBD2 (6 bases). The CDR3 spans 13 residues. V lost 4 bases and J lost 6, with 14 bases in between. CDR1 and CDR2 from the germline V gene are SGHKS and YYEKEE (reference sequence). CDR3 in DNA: TGTGCCAGCAGCAGGCGGGACTCCCGCGAGCAGTACTTC. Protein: CASSRRDSREQYF.

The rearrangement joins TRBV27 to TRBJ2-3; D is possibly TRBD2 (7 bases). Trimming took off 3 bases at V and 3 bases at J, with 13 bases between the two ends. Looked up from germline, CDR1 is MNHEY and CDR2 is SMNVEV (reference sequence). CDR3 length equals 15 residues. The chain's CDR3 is CASSFRGRGTDTQYF. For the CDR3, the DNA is TGTGCCAGCAGTTTTAGAGGGAGGGGGACAGATACGCAGTATTTT.